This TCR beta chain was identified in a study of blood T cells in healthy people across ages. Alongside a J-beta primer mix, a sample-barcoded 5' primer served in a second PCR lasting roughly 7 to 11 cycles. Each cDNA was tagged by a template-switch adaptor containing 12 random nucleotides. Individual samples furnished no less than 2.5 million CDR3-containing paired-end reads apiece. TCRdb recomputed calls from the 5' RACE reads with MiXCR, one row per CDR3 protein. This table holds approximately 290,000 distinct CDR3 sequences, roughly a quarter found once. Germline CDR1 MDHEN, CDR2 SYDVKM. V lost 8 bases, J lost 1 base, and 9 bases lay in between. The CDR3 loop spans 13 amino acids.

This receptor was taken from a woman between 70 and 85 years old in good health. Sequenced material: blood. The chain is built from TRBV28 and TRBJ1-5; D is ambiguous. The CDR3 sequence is CASEEGSNQPQHF. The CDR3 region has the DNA TGTGCCAGCGAGGAAGGAAGCAATCAGCCCCAGCATTTT. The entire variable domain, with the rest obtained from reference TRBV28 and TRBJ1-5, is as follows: DVKVTQSSRYLVKRTGEKVFLECVQDMDHENMFWYRQDPGLGLRLIYFSYDVKMKEKGDIPEGYSVSREKKERFSLILESASTNQTSMYLCASEEGSNQPQHFGDGTRLSIL.